A single T cell receptor beta chain is shown here with its context. CDR3 length: 16 amino acids. Germline CDR1 and CDR2: SGDLS and YYNGEE. The V end lost 0 bases, the J end lost 4 bases, and 16 bases lay between the germline ends. The record originates from a study of T cell changes during pregnancy in multiple sclerosis. Sequencing was performed with immunoSEQ multiplex PCR; in TCRdb, only in-frame clones are kept and a portion is missing. The table lists fewer than 75,000 clones, 75% to 95% of them singletons. V usage is TRBV9 and J usage is TRBJ1-1, with unresolved D. The specimen comprised peripheral blood, sampled in the first trimester of pregnancy. The source is a female donor with multiple sclerosis, enrolled in a pregnancy study. The CDR3: CASSVDVILAGTEAFF. In nucleotides, the CDR3 is TGTGCCAGCAGCGTAGATGTGATCTTAGCGGGCACTGAAGCTTTCTTT.